These T cell receptor beta chains were read from a single sample in a study of identical twins. Each CDR3 protein gets one entry after TCRdb re-called the 5' RACE reads with MiXCR. The sample yields some 500,000 distinct CDR3 sequences, over 8.5% seen once. The sample was also linked to a second study, of yellow fever vaccine responses in identical twins.

Sequencing was done on a sample of PBMCs. The receptors here all came from a woman younger than 35 in good health. Each CDR3 is given with its conserved first and last residue. Fields, in order: CDR3 DNA, CDR3 protein, D gene, clone size, V gene, J gene. A D gene is named only where the DNA matches it firmly. Part of the rows lack a size; the others show once, few, many or a class for expanded clones.

CDR3 DNA: TGTGCCAGCAGCGAGCCATTTTTCTCCTACAATGAGCAGTTCTTC
CDR3 protein: CASSEPFFSYNEQFF
D gene: NA
clone size: NA
V gene: TRBV11-2
J gene: TRBJ2-1

CDR3 DNA: TGTGCCAGCAGTTTCGGGGGACCTAACTATGGCTACACCTTC
CDR3 protein: CASSFGGPNYGYTF
D gene: NA
clone size: few
V gene: TRBV27
J gene: TRBJ1-2

CDR3 DNA: TGCGCCAGCAGCCAAGAACAGCGTCTAGGGGAGACCCAGTACTTC
CDR3 protein: CASSQEQRLGETQYF
D gene: NA
clone size: few
V gene: TRBV4-1
J gene: TRBJ2-5

CDR3 DNA: TGTGCCAGCAGCAATAAGGGGGCAATAGATACGCAGTATTTT
CDR3 protein: CASSNKGAIDTQYF
D gene: NA
clone size: many
V gene: TRBV21-1
J gene: TRBJ2-3

CDR3 DNA: TGCAGTGCTGACGCTGACTATGGCTACACCTTC
CDR3 protein: CSADADYGYTF
D gene: NA
clone size: NA
V gene: TRBV20-1
J gene: TRBJ1-2

CDR3 DNA: TGTGCCAGCAGCTTAATTTTCTCACAGGGGGTTAGCGACGGGGGCTACGAGCAGTACTTC
CDR3 protein: CASSLIFSQGVSDGGYEQYF
D gene: TRBD1
clone size: NA
V gene: TRBV7-6
J gene: TRBJ2-7

CDR3 DNA: TGCAGTGCTAGAGGTAGCGGGAGCGCCCACGCTACGCAGTATTTT
CDR3 protein: CSARGSGSAHATQYF
D gene: TRBD2
clone size: NA
V gene: TRBV20-1
J gene: TRBJ2-3

CDR3 DNA: TGTGCCAGCAGCCAAGGCAACGGACTAGCGGGAAGGGAGCAGTTCTTC
CDR3 protein: CASSQGNGLAGREQFF
D gene: TRBD2
clone size: NA
V gene: TRBV3-1
J gene: TRBJ2-1

CDR3 DNA: TGCGCCAGCACCGCAGGTTACTCCTACAATGAGCAGTTCTTC
CDR3 protein: CASTAGYSYNEQFF
D gene: NA
clone size: many
V gene: TRBV5-1
J gene: TRBJ2-1

CDR3 DNA: TGTGCCGCCGGGACGGTAATTGGCTACACCTTC
CDR3 protein: CAAGTVIGYTF
D gene: NA
clone size: NA
V gene: TRBV3-1
J gene: TRBJ1-2

CDR3 DNA: TGTGCCAGCAGTTTAGGACCCGGGACAGGGTCAGGTACAGATACGCAGTATTTT
CDR3 protein: CASSLGPGTGSGTDTQYF
D gene: TRBD1
clone size: NA
V gene: TRBV12-3/TRBV12-4
J gene: TRBJ2-3